This entry lists 7 T cell receptor beta chains sequenced from one sample in a study of PD-1 blockade in mismatch repair-deficient tumors. Using immunoSEQ multiplex PCR, the repertoire was profiled, and TCRdb retains in-frame clones only, with some absent. The table includes 95,000 to 150,000 clones, more than 85% detected once. The input for sequencing was peripheral blood, taken 44 weeks after starting pembrolizumab. Every receptor here comes from an adult with mismatch repair-deficient cancer.

In this sample, this clone turned up once. The genes are TRBV29-1 and TRBJ2-1; tentative D call: TRBD2 (6 bases). The CDR3 totals 13 residues. CDR1 and CDR2 from the germline V gene are SQVTM and ANQGSEA. Trimming took 7 bases from V and 7 from J, leaving 17 bases between them. The CDR3 is CSGGDRGRNEQFF. CDR3 nucleotide sequence: TGCAGCGGGGGGGACCGGGGAAGGAATGAGCAGTTCTTC.

The chain joins TRBV19 to TRBJ2-2; 11 nucleotides align to TRBD1. The CDR3 consists of 16 residues. Germline lookup yields CDR1 LNHDA and CDR2 SQIVND (reference sequence). V trimming: 5 bases; J trimming: 5 bases; junction bases outside the gene matches: 7. The DNA of the CDR3 is TGTGCCAGTAGTCTGCCGGACAGGGGGCCTACCGGGGAGCTGTTTTTT. Amino acid sequence: CASSLPDRGPTGELFF.

This clone was picked up one time. CDR3 protein: CASSLGGNGEAFF. DNA for the CDR3: TGTGCCAGCAGCTTAGGGGGGAACGGTGAAGCTTTCTTT. V usage is TRBV11-3 and J usage is TRBJ1-1; D perhaps matches TRBD1 (5 bases). This CDR3 spans 13 amino acids. Germline V gene sequence: CDR1 SGHNT, CDR2 YENEEA. V lost 1 base to trimming and J lost 7 bases, with 10 bases between them.

This chain links TRBV19 with TRBJ2-2; D may be TRBD1 (6 bases). CDR3 length: 13 residues. Germline CDR1 reads LNHDA; CDR2 reads SQIVND (reference sequence). Trimming took 10 bases from V and 6 from J, leaving 15 bases between them. CDR3 in amino acids: CATSWGRAGELFF. CDR3 nucleotide sequence: TGTGCCACCTCGTGGGGGCGCGCCGGGGAGCTGTTTTTT.

As for this clone: It is likely a read error: a sequence one base away is far more abundant. The J gene is TRBJ2-2, the V gene TRBV13; TRBD2 agrees at 15 bases. Trimming removed 6 bases from V and 5 bases from J; junction bases left unmatched: 7. CDR1 is PRHDT, CDR2 FYEKMQ, per germline (reference sequence). The CDR3 runs to 17 residues. CDR3 residues: CASRRTSGRAGTGELFF. CDR3 nucleotides: TGTGCCAGCAGACGGACTAGCGGGAGGGCTGGGACCGGGGAGCTGTTTTTT.

The chain combines TRBV5-4 with TRBJ2-5, with D possibly matching TRBD1 (5 bases). This CDR3 is 17 amino acids long. V lost 4 bases and J lost 2, with 21 bases in between. CDR1 and CDR2 (germline): SGHNT, YYREEE (reference sequence). The CDR3 DNA reads TGTGCCAGCAGCCCCGATAGGGTCCGCGACAGACAAGAGACCCAGTACTTC. As protein: CASSPDRVRDRQETQYF.

A word on this clone: A much bigger clone sits one base away, suggesting this may be a read error. This chain connects TRBV10-3 to TRBJ2-7; 7 nucleotides align to TRBD2. Trimming at V came to 2 bases and at J to 5 bases, leaving 6 bases not matched to a gene. The CDR3 loop spans 14 amino acids. CDR1 and CDR2 from the germline V gene are ENHRY and SYGVKD. The CDR3 DNA reads as TGTGCCATCAGTGAGCGGGGGGAGGGCGACGAGCAGTACTTC. This translates into CAISERGEGDEQYF.